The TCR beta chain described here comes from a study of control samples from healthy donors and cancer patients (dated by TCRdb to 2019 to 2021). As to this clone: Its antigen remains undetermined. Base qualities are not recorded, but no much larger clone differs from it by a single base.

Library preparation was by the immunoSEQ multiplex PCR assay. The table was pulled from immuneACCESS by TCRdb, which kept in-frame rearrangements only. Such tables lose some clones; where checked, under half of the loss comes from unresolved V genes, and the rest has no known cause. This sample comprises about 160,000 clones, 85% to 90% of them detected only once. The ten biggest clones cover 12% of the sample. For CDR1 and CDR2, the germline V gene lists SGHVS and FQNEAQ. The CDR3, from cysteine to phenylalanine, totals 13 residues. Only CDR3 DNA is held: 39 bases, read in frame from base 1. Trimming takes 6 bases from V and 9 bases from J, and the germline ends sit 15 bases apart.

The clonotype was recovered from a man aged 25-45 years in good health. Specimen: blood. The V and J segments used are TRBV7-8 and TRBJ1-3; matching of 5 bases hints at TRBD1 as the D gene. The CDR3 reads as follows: CASSPTAGSTIYF. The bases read TGTGCCAGCAGTCCGACAGCGGGATCCACCATATATTTT.